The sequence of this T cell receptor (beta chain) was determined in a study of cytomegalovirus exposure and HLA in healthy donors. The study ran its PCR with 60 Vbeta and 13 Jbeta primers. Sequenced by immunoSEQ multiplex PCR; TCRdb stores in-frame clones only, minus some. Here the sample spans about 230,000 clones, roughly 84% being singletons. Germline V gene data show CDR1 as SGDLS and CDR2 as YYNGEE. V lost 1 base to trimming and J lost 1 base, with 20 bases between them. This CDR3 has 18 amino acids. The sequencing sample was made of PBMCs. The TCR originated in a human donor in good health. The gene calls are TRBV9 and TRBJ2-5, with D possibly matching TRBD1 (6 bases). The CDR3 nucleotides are TGTGCCAGCAGCGTAAGGACAGCTAGGATTTGGGCCCAAGAGACCCAGTACTTC. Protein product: CASSVRTARIWAQETQYF.